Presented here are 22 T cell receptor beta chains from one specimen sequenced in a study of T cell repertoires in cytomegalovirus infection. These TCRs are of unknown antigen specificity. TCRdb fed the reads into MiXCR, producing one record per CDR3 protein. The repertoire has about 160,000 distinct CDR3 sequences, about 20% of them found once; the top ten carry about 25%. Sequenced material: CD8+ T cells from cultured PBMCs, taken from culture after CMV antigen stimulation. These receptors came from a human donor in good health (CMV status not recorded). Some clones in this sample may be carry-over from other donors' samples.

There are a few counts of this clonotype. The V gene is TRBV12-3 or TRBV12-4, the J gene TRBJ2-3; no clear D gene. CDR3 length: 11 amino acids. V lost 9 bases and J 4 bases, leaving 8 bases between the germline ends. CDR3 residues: CASLGSDTQYF. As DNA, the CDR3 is TGTGCCAGTTTGGGGTCAGATACGCAGTATTTT.

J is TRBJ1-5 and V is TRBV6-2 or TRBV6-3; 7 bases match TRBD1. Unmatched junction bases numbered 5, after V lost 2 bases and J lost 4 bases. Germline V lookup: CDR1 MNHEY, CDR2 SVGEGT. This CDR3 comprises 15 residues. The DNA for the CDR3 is TGTGCCAGCAGTTACGAGACAGGGTCAAATCAGCCCCAGCATTTT. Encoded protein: CASSYETGSNQPQHF.

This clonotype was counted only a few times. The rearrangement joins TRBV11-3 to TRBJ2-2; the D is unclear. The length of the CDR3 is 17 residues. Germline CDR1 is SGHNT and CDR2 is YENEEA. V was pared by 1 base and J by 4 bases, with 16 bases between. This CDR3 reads CASSLGTDFIGTGELFF. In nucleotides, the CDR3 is TGTGCCAGCAGCTTAGGGACCGATTTTATTGGCACCGGGGAGCTGTTTTTT.

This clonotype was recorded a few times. For the CDR3, the DNA is TGTGCCAGCAGCGCCCGGGACAGTCTTATGAATGAGCAGTTCTTC. Amino acid sequence: CASSARDSLMNEQFF. The rearrangement joins TRBV11-1 to TRBJ2-1; 7 bases agree with TRBD1. The CDR3 length is 15 residues. Trimming at V came to 5 bases and at J to 7 bases, leaving 11 bases not matched to a gene. Germline V gene lookup returns CDR1 SGHAT and CDR2 FQDESV (reference sequence).

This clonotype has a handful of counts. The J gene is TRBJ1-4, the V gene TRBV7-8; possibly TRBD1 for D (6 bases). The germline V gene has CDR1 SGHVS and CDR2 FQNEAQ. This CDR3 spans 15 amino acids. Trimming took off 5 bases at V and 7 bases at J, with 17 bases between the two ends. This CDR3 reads CASSPRAGESEKLFF. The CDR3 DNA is TGTGCCAGCAGCCCCCGGGCAGGGGAAAGTGAAAAACTGTTTTTT.

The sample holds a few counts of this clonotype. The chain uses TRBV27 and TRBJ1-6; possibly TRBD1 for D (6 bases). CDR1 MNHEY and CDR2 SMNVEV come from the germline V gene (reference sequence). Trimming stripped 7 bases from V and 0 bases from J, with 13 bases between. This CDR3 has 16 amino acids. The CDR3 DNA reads TGTGCCAGCAAAATGGGGGGCATCTCCTATAATTCACCCCTCCACTTT. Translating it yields CASKMGGISYNSPLHF.

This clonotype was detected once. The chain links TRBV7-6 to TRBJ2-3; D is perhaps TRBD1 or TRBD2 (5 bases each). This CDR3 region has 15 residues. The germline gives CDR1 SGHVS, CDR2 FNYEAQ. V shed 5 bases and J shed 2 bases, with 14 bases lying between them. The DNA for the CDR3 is TGTGCCAGCAGCGAGGGGCCTACATTCACAGATACGCAGTATTTT. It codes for CASSEGPTFTDTQYF.

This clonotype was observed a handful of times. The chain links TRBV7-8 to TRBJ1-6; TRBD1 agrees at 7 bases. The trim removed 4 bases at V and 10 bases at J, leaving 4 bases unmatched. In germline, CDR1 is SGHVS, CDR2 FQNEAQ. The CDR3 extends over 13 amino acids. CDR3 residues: CASSSTGDSPLHF. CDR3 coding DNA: TGTGCCAGCAGCTCCACAGGGGACTCACCCCTCCACTTT.

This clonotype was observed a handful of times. The CDR3 bases are TGTGCCAGCAGCTTAGCCGGACTAGCGGGGGACTCTGGGGCCAACGTCCTGACTTTC. As protein: CASSLAGLAGDSGANVLTF. The V and J genes are TRBV7-9 and TRBJ2-6; 13 nucleotides align to TRBD2. With 0 bases clipped from V and 0 bases from J, the junction kept 2 bases outside the gene matches. The CDR3 length is 19 residues. Germline V lookup: CDR1 SEHNR, CDR2 FQNEAQ (reference sequence).

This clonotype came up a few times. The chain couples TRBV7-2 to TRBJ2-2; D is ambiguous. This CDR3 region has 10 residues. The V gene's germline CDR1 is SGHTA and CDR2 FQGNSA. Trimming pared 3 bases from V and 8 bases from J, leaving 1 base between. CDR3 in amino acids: CASSFGELFF. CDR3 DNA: TGTGCCAGCAGCTTTGGGGAGCTGTTTTTT.

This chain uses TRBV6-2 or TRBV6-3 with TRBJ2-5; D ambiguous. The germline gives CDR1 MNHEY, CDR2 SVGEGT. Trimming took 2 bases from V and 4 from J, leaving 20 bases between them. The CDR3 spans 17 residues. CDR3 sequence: CASSYDGKGPSGETQYF. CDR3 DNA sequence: TGTGCCAGCAGTTACGATGGAAAAGGGCCAAGTGGAGAGACCCAGTACTTC.

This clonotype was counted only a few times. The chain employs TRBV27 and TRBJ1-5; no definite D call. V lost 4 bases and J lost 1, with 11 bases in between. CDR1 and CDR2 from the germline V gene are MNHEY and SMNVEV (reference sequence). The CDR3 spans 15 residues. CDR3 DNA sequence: TGTGCCAGCAGTTCCGGGCAGCAGAGCAATCAGCCCCAGCATTTT. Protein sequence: CASSSGQQSNQPQHF.

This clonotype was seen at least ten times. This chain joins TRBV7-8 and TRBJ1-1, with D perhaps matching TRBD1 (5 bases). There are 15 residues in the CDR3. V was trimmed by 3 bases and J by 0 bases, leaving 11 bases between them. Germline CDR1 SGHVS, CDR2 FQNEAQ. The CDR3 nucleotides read TGTGCCAGCAGCTTTTGGGGGAGCATGAACACTGAAGCTTTCTTT. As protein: CASSFWGSMNTEAFF.

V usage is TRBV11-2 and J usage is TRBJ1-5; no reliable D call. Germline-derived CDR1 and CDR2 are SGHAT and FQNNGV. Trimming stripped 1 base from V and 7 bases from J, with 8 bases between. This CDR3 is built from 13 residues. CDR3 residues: CASSLGAGQPQHF. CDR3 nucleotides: TGTGCCAGCAGCTTAGGAGCGGGGCAGCCCCAGCATTTT.

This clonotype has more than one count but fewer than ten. The CDR3 DNA sequence: TGTGCCAGCAGCTTTGGTCGACAGGGAGCCACAGATACGCAGTATTTT. It codes for CASSFGRQGATDTQYF. The gene calls are TRBV7-8 and TRBJ2-3; TRBD1 matches at 7 bases. Per germline, CDR1 SGHVS and CDR2 FQNEAQ. This CDR3 spans 16 amino acids. The V gene end was trimmed by 3 bases and the J gene end by 2 bases; junction bases not matched to a gene: 8.

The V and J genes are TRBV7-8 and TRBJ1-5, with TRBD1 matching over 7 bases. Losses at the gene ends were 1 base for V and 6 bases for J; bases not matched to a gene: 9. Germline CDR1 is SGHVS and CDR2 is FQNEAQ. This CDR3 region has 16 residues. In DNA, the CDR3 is TGTGCCAGCAGCTTAGAAGGGTTCCAGGGGGGTCAGCCCCAGCATTTT. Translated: CASSLEGFQGGQPQHF.

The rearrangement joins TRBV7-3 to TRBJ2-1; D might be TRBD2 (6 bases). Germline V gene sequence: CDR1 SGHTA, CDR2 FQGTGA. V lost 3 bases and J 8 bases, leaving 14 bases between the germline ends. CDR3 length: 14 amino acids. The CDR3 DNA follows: TGTGCCAGCAGCTTTTTCGGAGGGATCGATGAGCAGTTCTTC. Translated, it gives CASSFFGGIDEQFF.

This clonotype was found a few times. CDR3 loop: CASSPKNQFTDTQYF. As DNA, the CDR3 is TGTGCCAGCAGCCCGAAAAACCAATTCACAGATACGCAGTATTTT. The V gene is TRBV13, the J gene TRBJ2-3; D unresolved. CDR1 and CDR2 from the germline V gene are PRHDT and FYEKMQ (reference sequence). The CDR3 contains 15 residues. V was pared by 5 bases and J by 2 bases, with 14 bases between.

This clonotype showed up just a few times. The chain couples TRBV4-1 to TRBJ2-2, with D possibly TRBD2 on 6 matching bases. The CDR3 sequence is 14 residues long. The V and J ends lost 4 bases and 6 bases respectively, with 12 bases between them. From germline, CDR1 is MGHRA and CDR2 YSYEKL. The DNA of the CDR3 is TGCGCCAGCAGCCCACGACTAGTTTCCGGGGAGCTGTTTTTT. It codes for CASSPRLVSGELFF.

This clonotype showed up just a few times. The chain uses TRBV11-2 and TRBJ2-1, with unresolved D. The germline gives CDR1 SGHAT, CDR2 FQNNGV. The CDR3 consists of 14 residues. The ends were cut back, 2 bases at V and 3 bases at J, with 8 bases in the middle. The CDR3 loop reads CASSLIEVYNEQFF. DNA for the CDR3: TGTGCCAGCAGCTTAATAGAAGTCTACAATGAGCAGTTCTTC.

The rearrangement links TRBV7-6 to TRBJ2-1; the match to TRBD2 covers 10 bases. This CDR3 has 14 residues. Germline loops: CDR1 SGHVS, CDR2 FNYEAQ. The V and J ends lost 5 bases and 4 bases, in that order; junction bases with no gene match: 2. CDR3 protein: CASSRTSGYNEQFF. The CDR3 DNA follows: TGTGCCAGCAGCCGGACTAGCGGTTACAATGAGCAGTTCTTC.

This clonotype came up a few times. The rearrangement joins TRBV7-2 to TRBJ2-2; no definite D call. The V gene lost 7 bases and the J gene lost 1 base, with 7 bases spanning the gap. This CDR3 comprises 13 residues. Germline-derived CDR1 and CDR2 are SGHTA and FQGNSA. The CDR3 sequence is CASNDVNTGELFF. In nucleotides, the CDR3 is TGTGCCAGCAACGACGTGAACACCGGGGAGCTGTTTTTT.